This TCR beta chain was identified during a study of long-term antiretroviral therapy in people with HIV. Remarks on this clone: Its specificity is unknown.

Sequencing used immunoSEQ v3.0 at survey level. Using immunoSEQ multiplex PCR, the repertoire was profiled, and TCRdb retains in-frame clones only, with some absent. The repertoire holds about 7,100 clones, with 81% as singletons. V gave up 5 bases and J gave up 7 bases; unmatched junction bases: 4. Germline V gene sequence: CDR1 LNHDA, CDR2 SQIVND (reference sequence). The CDR3 sequence is 13 residues long. Study-level points and caveats: Once patients were on ART, diversity went higher but still fell short of transplant donor controls.

The rearrangement links TRBV19 to TRBJ1-1, with 10 nucleotides matching TRBD1. The specimen was unsorted PBMCs, collected roughly 2.5 years before starting antiretroviral therapy. The source of this sequence is a man aged 35-49 years with HIV. The CDR3, as DNA: TGTGCCAGTAGTCTGACAGGGGGCGTTGAAGCTTTCTTT. Protein sequence: CASSLTGGVEAFF.